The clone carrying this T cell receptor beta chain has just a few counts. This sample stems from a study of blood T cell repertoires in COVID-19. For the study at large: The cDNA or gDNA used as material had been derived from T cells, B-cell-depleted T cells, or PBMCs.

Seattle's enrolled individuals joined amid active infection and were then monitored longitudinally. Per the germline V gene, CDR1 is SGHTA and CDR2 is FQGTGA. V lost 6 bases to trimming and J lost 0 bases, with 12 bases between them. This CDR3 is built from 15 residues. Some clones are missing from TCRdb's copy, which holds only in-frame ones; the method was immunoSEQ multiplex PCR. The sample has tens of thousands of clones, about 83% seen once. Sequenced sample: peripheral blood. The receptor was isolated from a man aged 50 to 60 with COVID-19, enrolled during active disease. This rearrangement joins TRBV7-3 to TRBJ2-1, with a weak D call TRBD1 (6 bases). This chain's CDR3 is CASRPTGNSYNEQFF. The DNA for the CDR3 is TGTGCCAGCAGGCCCACAGGGAACTCCTACAATGAGCAGTTCTTC.